The source of this TCR beta chain is a study of blood T cell repertoires in COVID-19. Study context: Sources were T cells, B-cell-depleted T cells, or PBMCs; the material itself was cDNA or gDNA.

Per the authors' pipeline: The assay estimated nucleated cells by amplifying reference gene primers. Here immunoSEQ multiplex PCR was the method, and the copy in TCRdb shows in-frame clones only, minus some. Clone size and V and J calls were adopted from that table, with D and trimming inferred from the DNA. The table shows 35,000 to 40,000 clones, with 70% to 90% occurring only once. Sequenced material: peripheral blood. The receptor comes from a man aged 50 or older with active COVID-19.

For the CDR3, the DNA is TGTGCCAGCAGCGCCTCCCAGCGTTCTAATTCACCCCTCCACTTT. Translation gives CASSASQRSNSPLHF. This chain joins TRBV7-9 and TRBJ1-6, with no clear D. Germline V gene sequence: CDR1 SEHNR, CDR2 FQNEAQ (reference sequence). The CDR3 totals 15 residues. V shed 5 bases and J shed 6 bases, with 14 bases lying between them. The variable domain in full, completed from reference TRBV7-9 and TRBJ1-6, reads DTGVSQNPRHKITKRGQNVTFRCDPISEHNRLYWYRQTLGQGPEFLTYFQNEAQLEKSRLLSDRFSAERPKGSFSTLEIQRTEQGDSAMYLCASSASQRSNSPLHFGNGTRLTVT.